The source of this T cell receptor beta chain is a study of T cell responses to AZD1222 COVID-19 vaccine. Assay: immunoSEQ multiplex PCR; the TCRdb copy retains only in-frame clones and omits some. In the table there are 250,000 to 300,000 clones, 94% of which are singletons. This CDR3 contains 14 residues. Germline lookup yields CDR1 SGHRS and CDR2 YFSETQ. The V and J ends lost 7 bases and 5 bases respectively, with 15 bases between them. The rearrangement joins TRBV5-1 to TRBJ1-4, with TRBD1 as a possible D gene (5 bases). Sequenced here: peripheral blood, sampled 28 days after the second AZD1222 dose. The sequence was collected from an adult who received the AZD1222 COVID-19 vaccine. The CDR3 nucleotides are TGCGCCAGCTCTGCCGGAAGGGGAAATGAAAAACTGTTTTTT. Protein: CASSAGRGNEKLFF.